This T cell receptor beta chain was captured by sequencing in a study of blood T cell repertoires in COVID-19. Whole-study context: In each case, the material was cDNA or gDNA derived from T cells, B-cell-depleted T cells, or PBMCs.

The germline V gene has CDR1 ENHRY and CDR2 SYGVKD. This CDR3 spans 11 amino acids. With 5 bases removed from V and 9 bases from J, the gap between germline ends came to 10 bases. As handled by the study authors: Estimation of nucleated cell counts relied on the amplification of reference gene primers. Sequencing was performed with immunoSEQ multiplex PCR; in TCRdb, only in-frame clones are kept and a portion is missing. D and trimming come from the DNA, and the V and J calls and clone size come from that table. This table holds about 26,000 clones, around four fifths found once. Sample: peripheral blood. The rearrangement uses TRBV10-3 and TRBJ1-1; possible D gene TRBD1, 6 bases. The origin of this receptor is a man older than 75 with active or convalescent COVID-19. The CDR3 loop is CAISPGEKAFF. The CDR3 DNA reads TGTGCCATCAGTCCAGGGGAGAAAGCTTTCTTT.